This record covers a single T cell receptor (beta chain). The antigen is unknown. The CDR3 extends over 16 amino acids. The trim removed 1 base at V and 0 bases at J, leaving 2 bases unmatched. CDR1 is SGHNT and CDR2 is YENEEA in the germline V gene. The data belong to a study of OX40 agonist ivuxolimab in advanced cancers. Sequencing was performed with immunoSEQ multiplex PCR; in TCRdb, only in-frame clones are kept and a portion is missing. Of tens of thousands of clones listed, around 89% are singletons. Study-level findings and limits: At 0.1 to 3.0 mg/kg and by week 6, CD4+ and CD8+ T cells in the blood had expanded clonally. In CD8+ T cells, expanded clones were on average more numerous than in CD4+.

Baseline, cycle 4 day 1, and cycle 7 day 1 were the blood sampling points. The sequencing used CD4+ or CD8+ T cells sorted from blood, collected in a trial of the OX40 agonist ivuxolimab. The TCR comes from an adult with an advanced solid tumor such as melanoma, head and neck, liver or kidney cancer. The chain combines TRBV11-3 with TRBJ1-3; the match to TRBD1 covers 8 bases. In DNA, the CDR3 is TGTGCCAGCAGCTTAGCGGGACAGGTCTCTGGAAACACCATATATTTT. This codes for CASSLAGQVSGNTIYF.